A selection of T cell receptor beta chains follows, all from one sample in a study of spatial heterogeneity in lung cancer. Each CDR3 protein is one row after TCRdb ran MiXCR on the 5' RACE reads. The sample lists about 44,000 distinct CDR3 sequences, around 13% seen once, with about 60% in the top ten. Here the sequenced sample was PBMCs, taken at surgery. These receptors came from a male donor with early-stage non-small cell lung cancer. Both conserved end residues are part of each CDR3. A D gene is named only where the DNA matches it firmly. Not every row has a clone size; where given, it reads once, few, many or a size class.

V	J	size	D	CDR3	DNA
TRBV6-5	TRBJ1-1	many	.	CASRTGTEAFF	TGTGCCAGCAGGACCGGGACAGAAGCTTTCTTT
TRBV4-3	TRBJ2-2	.	TRBD1	CASSQDWGQGGISTGELFF	TGCGCCAGCAGCCAAGATTGGGGACAGGGAGGAATTAGCACCGGGGAGCTGTTTTTT
TRBV7-6	TRBJ1-3	.	.	CASSLGDTFSGNTIYF	TGTGCCAGCAGCTTAGGGGACACTTTCTCTGGAAACACCATATATTTT
TRBV3-1	TRBJ1-1	.	.	CASSHGLDYTEAFF	TGTGCCAGCAGCCACGGTTTGGACTACACTGAAGCTTTCTTT
TRBV7-9	TRBJ2-7	few	.	CASSLTVAYEQYF	TGTGCCAGCAGCTTAACAGTTGCCTACGAGCAGTACTTC
TRBV29-1	TRBJ2-5	many	TRBD2	CSALAPFGQETQYF	TGCAGCGCACTAGCGCCCTTTGGACAAGAGACCCAGTACTTC
TRBV5-4	TRBJ2-3	many	TRBD1	CASSLPRQGRTQYF	TGTGCCAGCAGCCTCCCCCGACAGGGCCGGACGCAGTATTTT
TRBV29-1	TRBJ2-2	few	.	CSVAPTNTGELFF	TGCAGCGTTGCACCGACGAACACCGGGGAGCTGTTTTTT
TRBV7-2	TRBJ2-7	.	.	CASSPRGRTYEQYF	TGTGCCAGCAGCCCCCGGGGGCGGACCTACGAGCAGTACTTC
TRBV18	TRBJ1-5	many	TRBD1	CASSPGQQQPQHF	TGTGCCAGCTCGCCGGGACAGCAGCAGCCCCAGCATTTT
TRBV7-2	TRBJ2-3	.	.	CASSPSSSDTQYF	TGTGCCAGCAGCCCGTCGAGTTCAGATACGCAGTATTTT
TRBV5-6	TRBJ2-5	.	TRBD1	CASSSVGQGARETQYF	TGTGCCAGCAGCTCCGTAGGACAGGGGGCGCGGGAGACCCAGTACTTC
TRBV5-1	TRBJ2-7	many	TRBD1	CASSLMTGGHEQYF	TGCGCCAGCAGCTTGATGACAGGGGGCCACGAGCAGTACTTC
TRBV24-1	TRBJ2-2	few	.	CATSDWGSDTGELFF	TGTGCCACCAGTGATTGGGGATCCGACACCGGGGAGCTGTTTTTT
TRBV11-2	TRBJ2-5	.	.	CASSLPGRETQYF	TGTGCCAGCAGCTTACCAGGGAGAGAGACCCAGTACTTC
TRBV19	TRBJ2-7	.	.	CASSISLSSSYEQYF	TGTGCCAGTAGTATAAGTTTGTCTTCTTCCTACGAGCAGTACTTC
TRBV12-3/TRBV12-4	TRBJ2-7	few	TRBD2	CASSLLRTSGTREQYF	TGTGCCAGCAGTCTCCTAAGGACTAGCGGTACTCGAGAGCAGTACTTC
TRBV6-5	TRBJ2-5	few	.	CASSRNQLHQETQYF	TGTGCCAGCAGTCGCAACCAACTCCACCAAGAGACCCAGTACTTC
TRBV6-5	TRBJ2-3	.	TRBD2	CASSWGLVGGADTQYF	TGTGCCAGCAGTTGGGGACTAGTGGGAGGTGCAGATACGCAGTATTTT
TRBV5-1	TRBJ2-3	few	.	CASSPGRVMSTADTQYF	TGCGCCAGCAGCCCCGGGCGCGTGATGAGCACCGCAGATACGCAGTATTTT
TRBV21-1	TRBJ1-5	many	.	CAIYARTDIMPQHF	TGTGCCATCTACGCCCGGACAGACATCATGCCCCAGCATTTT
TRBV12-5	TRBJ2-1	few	TRBD2	CASGLSGRAEFF	TGTGCTAGTGGTTTGAGCGGGAGGGCAGAGTTCTTC
TRBV29-1	TRBJ1-2	few	TRBD1	CSVFRRTGINYGYTF	TGCAGCGTTTTCCGTAGGACAGGGATAAACTATGGCTACACCTTC
TRBV6-5	TRBJ2-7	.	.	CASSYRHGSYEQYF	TGTGCCAGCAGTTACCGTCACGGGAGCTACGAGCAGTACTTC
TRBV7-9	TRBJ2-1	.	.	CASSPNSPAEPRGSYNEQFF	TGTGCCAGCAGCCCGAATTCGCCTGCCGAACCCCGGGGGTCCTACAATGAGCAGTTCTTC
TRBV18	TRBJ2-1	few	.	CASSFASEGQFF	TGTGCCAGCTCATTCGCTAGCGAAGGGCAGTTCTTC
TRBV7-2	TRBJ1-1	.	.	CASSLGSDMNTEAFF	TGTGCCAGCAGCTTAGGCTCGGACATGAACACTGAAGCTTTCTTT
TRBV10-3	TRBJ1-1	.	TRBD1	CASWTGGMNTEAFF	TGTGCCAGCTGGACAGGGGGGATGAACACTGAAGCTTTCTTT
TRBV2	TRBJ1-1	few	TRBD1	CASSDDREVAFF	TGTGCCAGCAGTGATGACAGGGAGGTCGCTTTCTTT
TRBV10-3	TRBJ2-7	few	.	CAIQGMSSYEQYF	TGTGCCATCCAGGGGATGAGCTCCTACGAGCAGTACTTC
TRBV10-3	TRBJ2-2	many	.	CAISESTAGTGELFF	TGTGCCATCAGTGAGTCGACGGCGGGGACCGGGGAGCTGTTTTTT
TRBV28	TRBJ2-7	many	TRBD2	CASSYPTSGRRGSYEQYF	TGTGCCAGCAGTTACCCGACTAGCGGGAGGCGGGGCTCCTACGAGCAGTACTTC
TRBV23-1	TRBJ2-5	few	.	CASSPAFSGGPVKETQYF	TGCGCCAGCAGTCCCGCTTTTAGTGGGGGGCCCGTCAAAGAGACCCAGTACTTC
TRBV7-9	TRBJ1-6	few	TRBD1	CASSARQGSSPLHF	TGTGCCAGCAGCGCTCGACAGGGTTCTTCACCCCTCCACTTT
TRBV9	TRBJ1-1	.	.	CASVDTEAFF	TGTGCCAGCGTAGACACTGAAGCTTTCTTT
TRBV29-1	TRBJ2-7	.	.	CSVGGGLKAVEQYF	TGCAGCGTTGGTGGCGGACTCAAGGCCGTCGAGCAGTACTTC
TRBV6-2/TRBV6-3	TRBJ1-5	few	.	CASSWGTNQVNQPQHF	TGTGCCAGCAGCTGGGGGACGAACCAGGTCAATCAGCCCCAGCATTTT
TRBV29-1	TRBJ1-2	.	.	CSVEEARGYTF	TGCAGCGTTGAGGAGGCCCGCGGCTACACCTTC
TRBV27	TRBJ2-7	.	TRBD1	CASSNTGGKYDQYF	TGTGCCAGCAGTAATACAGGGGGGAAGTACGATCAGTACTTC
TRBV4-1	TRBJ2-5	.	TRBD1	CASSRGPQETQYF	TGCGCCAGCAGCAGGGGGCCACAAGAGACCCAGTACTTC
TRBV4-1	TRBJ1-2	many	.	CASSQVSYGYTF	TGCGCCAGCAGCCAAGTCAGTTATGGCTACACCTTC
TRBV5-1	TRBJ2-1	few	.	CASSLGYPGNEQFF	TGCGCCAGCAGCTTGGGCTACCCAGGCAATGAGCAGTTCTTC
TRBV5-1	TRBJ1-1	many	.	CASSLKGVNTEAFF	TGCGCCAGCAGCTTGAAGGGGGTGAACACTGAAGCTTTCTTT
TRBV12-3/TRBV12-4	TRBJ2-5	few	.	CASSRGTAQETQYF	TGTGCCAGCAGCCGGGGGACAGCACAAGAGACCCAGTACTTC
TRBV7-6	TRBJ2-1	.	TRBD1	CASRPGQGTGGEQFF	TGTGCCAGCAGACCTGGACAGGGAACAGGGGGGGAGCAGTTCTTC
TRBV24-1	TRBJ2-1	many	.	CATAGGPGNEQFF	TGTGCCACCGCTGGGGGGCCGGGAAATGAGCAGTTCTTC
TRBV4-3	TRBJ1-5	many	.	CASSQYTGWKQPQHF	TGCGCCAGCAGCCAATACACAGGGTGGAAACAGCCCCAGCATTTT
TRBV19	TRBJ1-4	few	.	CASSIPGALGEKLFF	TGTGCCAGTAGTATTCCGGGAGCCCTCGGTGAAAAACTGTTTTTT
TRBV12-3/TRBV12-4	TRBJ2-7	.	.	CASTPDREAYEQYF	TGTGCCAGCACCCCCGACAGGGAGGCTTACGAGCAGTACTTC
TRBV4-1	TRBJ2-7	many	.	CASSSGRRSSYEQYF	TGCGCCAGCAGCTCGGGGCGGAGGAGCTCCTACGAGCAGTACTTC
TRBV21-1	TRBJ2-2	few	.	CATEDRESTGELFF	TGTGCCACTGAGGACAGGGAGAGCACCGGGGAGCTGTTTTTT
TRBV5-5	TRBJ2-7	few	.	CASSSLTGSYEQYF	TGTGCCAGCAGCTCCCTGACAGGCTCCTACGAGCAGTACTTC
TRBV5-6	TRBJ2-5	many	TRBD1	CASSLWTGGGQETQYF	TGTGCCAGCAGCCTCTGGACAGGGGGTGGCCAAGAGACCCAGTACTTC